A selection of T cell receptor beta chains follows, all from one sample in a study of blood T cell repertoires in COVID-19. Data came from immunoSEQ multiplex PCR; TCRdb stores just in-frame clones and leaves some out. Among approximately 250,000 clones listed, 88% were seen once. The sequencing sample was made of PBMCs or T cells enriched from blood (not recorded which). Source of these receptors: a woman in her fifties or sixties in a cohort exposed to, infected with or recovered from COVID-19 (not recorded which). Each CDR3 is given without its conserved first and last residue. Each record gives: CDR3 length, V gene, J gene, CDR3 protein.

14,TRBV5-1,TRBJ2-1,ASSARERTSLDEQF
13,TRBV4-2,TRBJ2-2,ASSQGQGNTGELF
14,TRBV11-3,TRBJ2-1,ASSGGRISSYNEQF
13,TRBV5-1,TRBJ1-4,ASSRGGGGDEKLF
12,TRBV28,TRBJ2-7,ASSSSGRLGEQY
10,TRBV24-1,TRBJ2-1,ATSDPYNEQF
12,TRBV27,TRBJ1-3,ASSVQSSGNTIY
13,TRBV5-6,TRBJ2-7,ASSFGGLTNYEQY
9,TRBV28,TRBJ1-1,ASSSWTEAF
11,TRBV7-9,TRBJ1-1,ASTQSLNTEAF
14,TRBV5-1,TRBJ1-6,ASSLDGQGMNSPLH
14,TRBV7-6,TRBJ1-1,ASSLLGPELGTEAF
12,TRBV6-5,TRBJ2-3,ASSYRGREDTQY
13,TRBV13,TRBJ2-7,ASSLRAGGTYEQY
13,TRBV4-3,TRBJ2-7,ASSGDGGQLSEQY
12,TRBV15,TRBJ2-2,ATSRDQGKGELF
14,TRBV6-5,TRBJ1-6,ASSLTTGIGNSPLH
10,TRBV5-6,TRBJ2-7,ASSFRQGFGY
12,TRBV7-2,TRBJ1-1,ASSLSVAERSAF
12,TRBV6-5,TRBJ1-5,ASRGQGWNQPQH
14,TRBV15,TRBJ1-4,ATSRDGGTTNEKLF
13,TRBV11-2,TRBJ2-7,ASSYLAGGSYEQY
11,TRBV3-1/TRBV3-2,TRBJ2-2,ASRRTSTGELF
12,TRBV28,TRBJ2-7,ASRLRGPPYEQY
11,TRBV27,TRBJ2-2,ASSLRGTGELF
11,TRBV20-1,TRBJ2-7,SASGDRVYEQY
11,TRBV4-1,TRBJ1-2,ASSRGAGYGYT
11,TRBV19,TRBJ2-5,ASKLRDRETQY
14,TRBV3-1/TRBV3-2,TRBJ1-6,ASSRGGQQNNSPLH
9,TRBV3-1/TRBV3-2,TRBJ2-3,ASSGPDTQY
13,TRBV7-2,TRBJ2-7,ASSPDLATSYEQY
15,TRBV6-2/TRBV6-3,TRBJ2-5,ASSSVWIAGGQETQY
13,TRBV27,TRBJ2-7,ASSLFYRGLYEQY
13,TRBV5-1,TRBJ1-2,ASSLGPVINYGYT
9,TRBV28,TRBJ1-1,ASRRETEAF
13,TRBV6-5,TRBJ2-7,ASRGGSGRNYEQY
14,TRBV19,TRBJ2-1,ASSIGTSGRNNEQF
11,TRBV2,TRBJ2-7,ASSDRVSYEQY
10,TRBV7-2,TRBJ1-5,ASSPPNQPQH
13,TRBV11-2,TRBJ2-7,ASSITSGTFYEQY
12,TRBV3-1/TRBV3-2,TRBJ1-5,ASSQGQFNQPQH
13,TRBV9,TRBJ2-3,ASSVAGGMPDTQY
13,TRBV4-1,TRBJ2-1,ASSRVRESYNEQF
11,TRBV7-2,TRBJ2-1,ASSPLLGNEQF
13,TRBV7-9,TRBJ2-7,ASSLDGLGDNEQY
12,TRBV5-1,TRBJ1-1,ASKGPPKNTEAF
10,TRBV28,TRBJ2-7,ASSLRVYEQY
12,TRBV2,TRBJ1-1,ASTRRGGETEAF
12,TRBV5-1,TRBJ1-4,ASTPSTGYEKLF
11,TRBV29-1,TRBJ1-1,SVEGGGNTEAF